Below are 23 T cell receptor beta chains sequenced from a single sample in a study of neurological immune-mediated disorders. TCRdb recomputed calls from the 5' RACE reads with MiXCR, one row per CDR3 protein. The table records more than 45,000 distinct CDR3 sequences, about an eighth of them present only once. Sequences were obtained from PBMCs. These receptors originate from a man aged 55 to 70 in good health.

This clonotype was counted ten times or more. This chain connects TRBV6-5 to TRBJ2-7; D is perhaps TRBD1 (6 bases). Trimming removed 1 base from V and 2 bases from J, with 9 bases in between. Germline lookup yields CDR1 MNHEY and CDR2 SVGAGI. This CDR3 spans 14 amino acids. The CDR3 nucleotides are TGTGCCAGCAGTTACTACAGGGCCCCCTACGAGCAGTACTTC. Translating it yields CASSYYRAPYEQYF.

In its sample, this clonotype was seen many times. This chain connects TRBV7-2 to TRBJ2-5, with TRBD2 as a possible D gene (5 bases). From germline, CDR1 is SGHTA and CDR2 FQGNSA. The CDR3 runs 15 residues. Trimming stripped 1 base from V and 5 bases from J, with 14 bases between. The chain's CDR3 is CASSLGGVPGETQYF. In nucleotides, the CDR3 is TGTGCCAGCAGCTTAGGGGGAGTACCGGGGGAGACCCAGTACTTC.

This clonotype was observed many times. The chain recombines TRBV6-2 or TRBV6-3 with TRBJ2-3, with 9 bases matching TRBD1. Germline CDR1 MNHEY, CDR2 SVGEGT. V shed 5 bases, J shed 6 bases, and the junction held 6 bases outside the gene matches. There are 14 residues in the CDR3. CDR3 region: CASSGTGTGDTQYF. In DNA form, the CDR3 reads TGTGCCAGCAGTGGGACAGGGACGGGGGATACGCAGTATTTT.

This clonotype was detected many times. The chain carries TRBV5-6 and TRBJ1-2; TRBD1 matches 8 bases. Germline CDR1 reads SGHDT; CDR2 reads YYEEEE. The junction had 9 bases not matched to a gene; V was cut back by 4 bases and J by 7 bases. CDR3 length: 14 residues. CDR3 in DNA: TGTGCCAGCAGCCCGACAGGGGTCTTTGCTGGCTACACCTTC. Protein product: CASSPTGVFAGYTF.

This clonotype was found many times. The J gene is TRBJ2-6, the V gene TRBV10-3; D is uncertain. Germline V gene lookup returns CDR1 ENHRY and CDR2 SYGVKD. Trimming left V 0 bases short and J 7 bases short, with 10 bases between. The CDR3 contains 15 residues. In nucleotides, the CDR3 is TGTGCCATCAGTGAGTCGAGTTCATTCGCCAACGTCCTGACTTTC. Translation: CAISESSSFANVLTF.

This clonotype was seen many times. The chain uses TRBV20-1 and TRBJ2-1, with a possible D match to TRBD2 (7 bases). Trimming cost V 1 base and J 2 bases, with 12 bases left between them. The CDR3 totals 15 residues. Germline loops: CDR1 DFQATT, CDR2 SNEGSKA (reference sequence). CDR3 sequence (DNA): TGCAGTGCTAGAGTAGGGGGGGGCACCTACAATGAGCAGTTCTTC. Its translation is CSARVGGGTYNEQFF.

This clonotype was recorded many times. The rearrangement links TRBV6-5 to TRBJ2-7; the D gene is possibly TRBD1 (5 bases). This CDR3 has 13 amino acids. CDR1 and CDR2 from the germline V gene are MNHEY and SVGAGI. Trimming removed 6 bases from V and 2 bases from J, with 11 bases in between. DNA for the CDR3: TGTGCCAGCAGAAAAACAGGTACCTACGAGCAGTACTTC. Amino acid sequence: CASRKTGTYEQYF.

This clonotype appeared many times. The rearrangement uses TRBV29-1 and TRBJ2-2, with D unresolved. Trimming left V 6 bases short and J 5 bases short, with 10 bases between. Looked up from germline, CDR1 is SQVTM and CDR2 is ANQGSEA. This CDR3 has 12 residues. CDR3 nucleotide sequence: TGCAGCGTCGGTTTTAGGACCGGGGAGCTGTTTTTT. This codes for CSVGFRTGELFF.

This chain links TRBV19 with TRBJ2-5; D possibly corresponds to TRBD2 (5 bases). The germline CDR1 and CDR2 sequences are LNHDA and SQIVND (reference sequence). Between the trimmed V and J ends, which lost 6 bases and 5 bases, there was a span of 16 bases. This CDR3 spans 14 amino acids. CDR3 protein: CASRGYGVGETQYF. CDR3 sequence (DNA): TGTGCCAGTAGGGGCTACGGGGTAGGGGAGACCCAGTACTTC.

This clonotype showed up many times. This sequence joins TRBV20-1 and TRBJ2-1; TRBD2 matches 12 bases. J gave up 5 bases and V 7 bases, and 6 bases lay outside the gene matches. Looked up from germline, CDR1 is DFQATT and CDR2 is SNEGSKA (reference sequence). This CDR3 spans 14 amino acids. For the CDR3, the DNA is TGCAGTGGCCGGACTAGCGGGGTAAACAATGAGCAGTTCTTC. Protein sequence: CSGRTSGVNNEQFF.

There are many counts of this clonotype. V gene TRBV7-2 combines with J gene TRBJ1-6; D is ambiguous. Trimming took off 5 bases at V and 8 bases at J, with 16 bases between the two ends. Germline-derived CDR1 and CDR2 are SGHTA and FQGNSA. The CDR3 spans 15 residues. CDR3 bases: TGTGCCAGCAGCCCAGGCAGTTCCCGGGATTCACCCCTCCACTTT. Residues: CASSPGSSRDSPLHF.

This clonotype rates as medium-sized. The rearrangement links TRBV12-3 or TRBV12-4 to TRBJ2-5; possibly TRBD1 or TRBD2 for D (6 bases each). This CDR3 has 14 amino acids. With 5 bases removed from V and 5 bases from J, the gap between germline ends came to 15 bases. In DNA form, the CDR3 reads TGTGCCAGCAGTGGGGGGCGCCTGGGGGAGACCCAGTACTTC. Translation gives CASSGGRLGETQYF.

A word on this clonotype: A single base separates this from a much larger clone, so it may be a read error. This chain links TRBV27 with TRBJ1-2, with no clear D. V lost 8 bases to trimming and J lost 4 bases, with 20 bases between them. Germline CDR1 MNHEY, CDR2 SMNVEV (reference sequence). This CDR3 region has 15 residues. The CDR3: CASARSPESCYGYTF. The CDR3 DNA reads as TGTGCCAGCGCCCGGTCTCCCGAATCCTGCTATGGCTACACCTTC.

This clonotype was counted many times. CDR3 amino acids: CASSLTGINYGYTF. In DNA, the CDR3 is TGTGCCAGCAGTCTAACAGGGATTAACTATGGCTACACCTTC. The V gene is TRBV28, the J gene TRBJ1-2; the D gene is possibly TRBD1 (6 bases). V lost 5 bases, J lost 1 base, and 11 bases lay in between. CDR1 and CDR2 from the germline V gene are MDHEN and SYDVKM. The length of the CDR3 is 14 residues.

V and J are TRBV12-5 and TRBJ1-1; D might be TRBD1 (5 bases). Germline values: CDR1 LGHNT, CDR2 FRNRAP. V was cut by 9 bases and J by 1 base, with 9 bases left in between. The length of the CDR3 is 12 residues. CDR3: CASLQENTEAFF. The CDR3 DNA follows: TGTGCTAGCTTACAGGAGAACACTGAAGCTTTCTTT.

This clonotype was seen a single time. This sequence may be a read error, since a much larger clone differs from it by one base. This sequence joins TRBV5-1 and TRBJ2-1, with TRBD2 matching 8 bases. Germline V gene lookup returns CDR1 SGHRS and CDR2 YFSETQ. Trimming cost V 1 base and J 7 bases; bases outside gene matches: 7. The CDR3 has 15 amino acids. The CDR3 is CASSLLQSGGNEQFF. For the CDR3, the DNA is TGCGCCAGCAGCTTGCTGCAATCGGGGGGGAATGAGCAGTTCTTC.

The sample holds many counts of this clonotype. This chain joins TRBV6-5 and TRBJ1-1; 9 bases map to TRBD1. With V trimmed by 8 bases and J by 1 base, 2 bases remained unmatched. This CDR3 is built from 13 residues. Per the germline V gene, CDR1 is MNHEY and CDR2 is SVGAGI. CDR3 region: CASGGQGNTEAFF. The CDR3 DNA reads TGTGCCAGCGGGGGACAGGGGAACACTGAAGCTTTCTTT.

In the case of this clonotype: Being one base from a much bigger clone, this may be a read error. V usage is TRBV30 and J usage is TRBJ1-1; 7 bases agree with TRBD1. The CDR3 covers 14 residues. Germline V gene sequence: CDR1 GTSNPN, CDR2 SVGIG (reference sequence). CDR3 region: CAWTRQGLNTEGFF. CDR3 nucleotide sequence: TGTGCCTGGACCCGACAGGGATTGAACACTGAAGGTTTCTTT.

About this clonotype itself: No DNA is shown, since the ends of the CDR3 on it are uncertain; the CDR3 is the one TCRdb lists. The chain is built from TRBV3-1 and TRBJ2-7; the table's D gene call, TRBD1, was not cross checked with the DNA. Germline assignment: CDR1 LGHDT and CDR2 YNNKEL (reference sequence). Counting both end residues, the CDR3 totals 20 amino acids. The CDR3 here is CASRDWTESYTFGSGYEQYF.

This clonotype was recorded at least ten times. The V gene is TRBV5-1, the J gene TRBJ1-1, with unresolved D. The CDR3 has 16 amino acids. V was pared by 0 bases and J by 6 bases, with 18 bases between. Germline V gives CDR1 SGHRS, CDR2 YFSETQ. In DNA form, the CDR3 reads TGCGCCAGCAGCTTGGCCCCGGGAGCCAGAGATTCTGAAGCTTTCTTT. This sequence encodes CASSLAPGARDSEAFF.

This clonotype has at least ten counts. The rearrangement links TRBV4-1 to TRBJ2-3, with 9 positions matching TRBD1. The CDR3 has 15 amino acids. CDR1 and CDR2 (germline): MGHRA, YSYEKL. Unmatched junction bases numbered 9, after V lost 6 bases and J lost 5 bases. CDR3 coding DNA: TGCGCCAGCAGTTTTGAACAGGGGGCGCGAGATACGCAGTATTTT. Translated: CASSFEQGARDTQYF.

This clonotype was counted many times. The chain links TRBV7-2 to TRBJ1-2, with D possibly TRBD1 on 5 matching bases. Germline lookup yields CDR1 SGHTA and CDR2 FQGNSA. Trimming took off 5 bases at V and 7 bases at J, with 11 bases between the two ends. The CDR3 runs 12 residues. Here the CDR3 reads CASSPGVVGYTF. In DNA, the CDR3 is TGTGCCAGCAGCCCGGGGGTCGTTGGCTACACCTTC.

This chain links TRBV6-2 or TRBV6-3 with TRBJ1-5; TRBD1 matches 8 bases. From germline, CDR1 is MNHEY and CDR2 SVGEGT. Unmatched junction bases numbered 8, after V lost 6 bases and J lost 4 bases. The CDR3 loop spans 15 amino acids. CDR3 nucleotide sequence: TGTGCCAGCAGCAGAGACAGGGGTGGAAATCAGCCCCAGCATTTT. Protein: CASSRDRGGNQPQHF.